This section outlines one T cell receptor beta chain sequence together with its context. The antigen is undetermined. These data come from a study of brain T cells in children with intractable seizures. Study-level points and caveats: Absence of clones before surgery may stem from lower sequencing depth. Viral specificity was inferred only from CDR3 similarity; HCMV serostatus was unknown.

Surgery cases with the highest brain T cell transcript signatures were chosen for sequencing. At least one anti-epileptic drug was given before surgery. The data were produced by immunoSEQ multiplex PCR, yet TCRdb's version contains in-frame clones alone and is incomplete. Among tens of thousands of clones listed, around 91% were seen once. The CDR3 sequence is 13 residues long. Looked up from germline, CDR1 is MNHEY and CDR2 is SMNVEV (reference sequence). Deletions cut 2 bases from V and 2 bases from J, with 7 bases between. This receptor was identified in a girl aged 2-10 years with Rasmussen encephalitis and intractable seizures. V and J are TRBV27 and TRBJ2-7; unclear D gene. The sample consisted of peripheral blood, taken at surgery. The CDR3 nucleotides are TGTGCCAGCAGTTTAGGGTCCCCCTACGAGCAGTACTTC. This sequence encodes CASSLGSPYEQYF.